This T cell receptor beta chain was captured in a study of regulatory T cells in long-lasting Graves disease. Time point specified: newly diagnosed GD, antithyroid drugs for less than 3 months. RNA extracted from PBMCs served as the sequencing template. Building of the TCR beta libraries involved iRepertoire HTBI primers and Arm-PCR of CDR3 regions. TCRdb itself ran the multiplex PCR reads through MiXCR, one entry per CDR3 protein. The sample includes roughly 440,000 distinct CDR3 sequences, 16% of them seen just once. Trimming removed 8 bases from V and 5 bases from J, with 11 bases in between. CDR3 length equals 11 residues. Per the germline V gene, CDR1 is GTSNPN and CDR2 is SVGIG (reference sequence). The same sample was also used in a study of T cells in Graves' hyperthyroidism and ophthalmopathy. As reported in that work: Initially, a first-round RT-PCR of the TCR CDR3 employed the HTBI primer set.

V gene TRBV30 combines with J gene TRBJ2-3; D may match TRBD1 or TRBD2 (5 bases each). The sample consisted of peripheral blood mononuclear cells (PBMCs), taken at new diagnosis, from a patient treated with antithyroid drugs. The sequence derives from a woman aged 18-29 years with Graves disease. CDR3 amino acids: CAGERGDTQYF. CDR3 coding DNA: TGTGCCGGGGAGAGGGGAGATACGCAGTATTTT.